This TCR beta chain was profiled in a study of blood T cell repertoires in COVID-19. Study summary: Samples representing acute and convalescent COVID-19 were sourced from the United States, Italy and Spain. T cells, B-cell-depleted T cells, or PBMCs provided the cDNA or gDNA that served as material.

In the original processing: Amplified reference gene primers provided the basis for estimating nucleated cell counts. Some clones are missing from TCRdb's copy, which holds only in-frame ones; the method was immunoSEQ multiplex PCR. For V, J and clone size, that table is used; D and trimming come from the DNA. This table holds fewer than 350,000 clones, around 90% found once. J was trimmed by 4 bases and V by 0 bases; bases with no gene match: 3. Germline CDR1 is SGHAT and CDR2 is FQNNGV. The CDR3 contains 15 residues. Membership in each cohort depended on participant-reported clinical history. The receptor was derived from a woman aged 18-29 years with acute COVID-19. The chain has TRBV11-2 and TRBJ1-3; TRBD1 matches at 7 bases. Sequenced input: PBMCs or T cells enriched from blood (not recorded which). The CDR3 spells CASSLDEGAGNTIYF. CDR3 DNA sequence: TGTGCCAGCAGCTTAGATGAGGGGGCAGGAAACACCATATATTTT.